A selection of T cell receptor beta chains follows, all from one sample in a study of T cell repertoires in ileal Crohn's disease. Sequencing used immunoSEQ multiplex PCR; TCRdb keeps in-frame clones, though not all of them. The sample has about 3,800 clones, around 83% seen once. Specimen: ileal tissue. Receptors were obtained from an adult with Crohn's disease. Each CDR3 is given with its conserved first and last residue. A D gene is named only where the DNA matches it firmly. Size values are once, few and many counts, or a class for expanded clones, and some rows have none.

J gene: TRBJ1-2; D gene: -; V gene: TRBV5-4; clone size: -; CDR3 DNA: TGTGCCAGCAGCCAGGACATCTATGGCTACACCTTC; CDR3 protein: CASSQDIYGYTF
J gene: TRBJ1-1; D gene: -; V gene: TRBV5-1; clone size: -; CDR3 DNA: TGCGCCAGCAGCTTGACAGGTTTCGAGGAAGCTTTCTTT; CDR3 protein: CASSLTGFEEAFF
J gene: TRBJ2-1; D gene: TRBD2; V gene: TRBV7-2; clone size: -; CDR3 DNA: TGTGCCAGCAGCGCGGGGGGAGGACCGTACAATGAGCAGTTCTTC; CDR3 protein: CASSAGGGPYNEQFF
J gene: TRBJ2-3; D gene: TRBD1; V gene: TRBV5-6; clone size: -; CDR3 DNA: TGTGCCAGCAGCAGCCGGACAGGGGGAGTTTATGGCACAGATACGCAGTATTTT; CDR3 protein: CASSSRTGGVYGTDTQYF
J gene: TRBJ1-6; D gene: -; V gene: TRBV5-6; clone size: -; CDR3 DNA: TGTGCCAGCAGCTATGGGGGGGCTTGGAATTCACCCCTCCACTTT; CDR3 protein: CASSYGGAWNSPLHF
J gene: TRBJ1-5; D gene: -; V gene: TRBV21-1; clone size: -; CDR3 DNA: TGTGCCAGCAGCAAAGAAGGGACAGGGGACTTGAATCAGCCCCAGCATTTT; CDR3 protein: CASSKEGTGDLNQPQHF
J gene: TRBJ1-1; D gene: -; V gene: TRBV9; clone size: -; CDR3 DNA: TGTGCCAGCAGCTCAGGGGTAACTGAAGCTTTCTTT; CDR3 protein: CASSSGVTEAFF
J gene: TRBJ1-1; D gene: -; V gene: TRBV28; clone size: -; CDR3 DNA: TGTGCCAGCACCCAACGGGGGGCAACTGAAGCTTTCTTT; CDR3 protein: CASTQRGATEAFF
J gene: TRBJ2-3; D gene: -; V gene: TRBV7-6; clone size: -; CDR3 DNA: TGTGCCAGCAGCTTAGCGTCGGATACGCAGTATTTT; CDR3 protein: CASSLASDTQYF
J gene: TRBJ2-1; D gene: TRBD2; V gene: TRBV7-9; clone size: -; CDR3 DNA: TGTGCCAGCAGCTTACGTAGCGGGAGGGCCCCATACAATGAGCAGTTCTTC; CDR3 protein: CASSLRSGRAPYNEQFF
J gene: TRBJ1-1; D gene: -; V gene: TRBV27; clone size: once; CDR3 DNA: TGTGCCAGCAGTGCCTCCGGGGGTCTGAACACTGAAGCTTTCTTT; CDR3 protein: CASSASGGLNTEAFF
J gene: TRBJ2-7; D gene: -; V gene: TRBV4-1; clone size: -; CDR3 DNA: TGCGCCAGCAGCCAAGAAGGGGCAGGGCAGTACTTC; CDR3 protein: CASSQEGAGQYF
J gene: TRBJ2-1; D gene: -; V gene: TRBV21-1; clone size: -; CDR3 DNA: TGTGCCAGCAGCAAAGTCTCTAATGAGCAGTTCTTC; CDR3 protein: CASSKVSNEQFF
J gene: TRBJ2-7; D gene: TRBD2; V gene: TRBV30; clone size: -; CDR3 DNA: TGTGCCTGGAGGCCGGGACTAGCAGGCAACGAGCAGTACTTC; CDR3 protein: CAWRPGLAGNEQYF
J gene: TRBJ2-2; D gene: TRBD2; V gene: TRBV7-3; clone size: -; CDR3 DNA: TGTGCCAGCAGCCCTTCTAGCGGTAACACCGGGGAGCTGTTTTTT; CDR3 protein: CASSPSSGNTGELFF
J gene: TRBJ2-3; D gene: TRBD1; V gene: TRBV5-1; clone size: -; CDR3 DNA: TGCGCCAGCAGCTTTGGGACAGGGGGCACAGATACGCAGTATTTT; CDR3 protein: CASSFGTGGTDTQYF
J gene: TRBJ1-1; D gene: -; V gene: TRBV19; clone size: -; CDR3 DNA: TGTGCCAGTACCCTGGGAGTGACAGGCCCTGAAGCTTTCTTT; CDR3 protein: CASTLGVTGPEAFF
J gene: TRBJ1-4; D gene: -; V gene: TRBV25-1; clone size: -; CDR3 DNA: TGTGCCAGCAGTGAGCGGACAGTCCCAACTAATGAAAAACTGTTTTTT; CDR3 protein: CASSERTVPTNEKLFF
J gene: TRBJ1-2; D gene: TRBD1; V gene: TRBV28; clone size: few; CDR3 DNA: TGTGCCAGCAGTTCCGGGACAGGGGATGGCTACACCTTC; CDR3 protein: CASSSGTGDGYTF
J gene: TRBJ2-1; D gene: TRBD2; V gene: TRBV11-3; clone size: once; CDR3 DNA: TGTGCCAGCAGCTCCACAAGCGGGACGGTCTACAATGAGCAGTTCTTC; CDR3 protein: CASSSTSGTVYNEQFF
J gene: TRBJ2-1; D gene: -; V gene: TRBV5-1; clone size: -; CDR3 DNA: TGCGCCAGCAGCCTGGTGGGAGGAGTATACAATGAGCAGTTCTTC; CDR3 protein: CASSLVGGVYNEQFF
J gene: TRBJ2-2; D gene: -; V gene: TRBV6-5; clone size: -; CDR3 DNA: TGTGCCAGCAGACCGCTAGTGGGCACCGGGGAGCTGTTTTTT; CDR3 protein: CASRPLVGTGELFF
J gene: TRBJ2-1; D gene: -; V gene: TRBV4-1; clone size: -; CDR3 DNA: TGCGCCAGCAGCCACTTAGACATAATCTCCTACAATGAGCAGTTCTTC; CDR3 protein: CASSHLDIISYNEQFF
J gene: TRBJ2-1; D gene: TRBD1; V gene: TRBV19; clone size: -; CDR3 DNA: TGTGCCAGTAGTTTCCGGGACAGGGGAGGACATGAGCAGTTCTTC; CDR3 protein: CASSFRDRGGHEQFF
J gene: TRBJ2-7; D gene: -; V gene: TRBV27; clone size: once; CDR3 DNA: TGTGCCAGCAGTTTAGCGGCGGAAGCAGTCTACGAGCAGTACTTC; CDR3 protein: CASSLAAEAVYEQYF
J gene: TRBJ1-4; D gene: -; V gene: TRBV5-1; clone size: -; CDR3 DNA: TGCGCCAGCAGCCGGACAGCGTCTAATGAAAAACTGTTTTTT; CDR3 protein: CASSRTASNEKLFF
J gene: TRBJ2-1; D gene: TRBD2; V gene: TRBV5-1; clone size: -; CDR3 DNA: TGCGCCAGCAGCTTTACTAGCGGGAGTCAGGAGCAGTTCTTC; CDR3 protein: CASSFTSGSQEQFF
J gene: TRBJ2-2; D gene: TRBD2; V gene: TRBV7-7; clone size: once; CDR3 DNA: TGTGCCAGCGGGGGGGCGAACACCGGGGAGCTGTTTTTT; CDR3 protein: CASGGANTGELFF
J gene: TRBJ2-7; D gene: TRBD1; V gene: TRBV11-3; clone size: -; CDR3 DNA: TGTGCCAGCAGCGGACAGGGTGGAAGCGAGCAGTACTTC; CDR3 protein: CASSGQGGSEQYF
J gene: TRBJ1-2; D gene: TRBD1; V gene: TRBV30; clone size: -; CDR3 DNA: TGTGCCTGGAGTGCCCGGGACAGTCATGGCTACACCTTC; CDR3 protein: CAWSARDSHGYTF
J gene: TRBJ2-1; D gene: TRBD2; V gene: TRBV19; clone size: -; CDR3 DNA: TGTGCCAGTAGTATTGGGGCTAGCGGGGGGACAAGGGATGAGCAGTTCTTC; CDR3 protein: CASSIGASGGTRDEQFF
J gene: TRBJ2-7; D gene: TRBD1; V gene: TRBV9; clone size: -; CDR3 DNA: TGTGCCAGCAGCGGGGGGACAGGGCCATTGAACGAGCAGTACTTC; CDR3 protein: CASSGGTGPLNEQYF
J gene: TRBJ2-1; D gene: -; V gene: TRBV25-1; clone size: -; CDR3 DNA: TGTGCCAGCAGTGAGGGAGGTCCCCTCTACAATGAGCAGTTCTTC; CDR3 protein: CASSEGGPLYNEQFF
J gene: TRBJ2-3; D gene: TRBD2; V gene: TRBV6-1; clone size: -; CDR3 DNA: TGTGCCAGCAGTGAACTGTTGGCTAGCGGGATCGGAGATACGCAGTATTTT; CDR3 protein: CASSELLASGIGDTQYF
J gene: TRBJ1-4; D gene: -; V gene: TRBV25-1; clone size: -; CDR3 DNA: TGTGCCAGCCGACAGGCTAATGAAAAACTGTTTTTT; CDR3 protein: CASRQANEKLFF
J gene: TRBJ2-5; D gene: TRBD1; V gene: TRBV11-2; clone size: -; CDR3 DNA: TGTGCCAGCAGCTCCAGACAGGGGGCGCAAGAGACCCAGTACTTC; CDR3 protein: CASSSRQGAQETQYF
J gene: TRBJ2-1; D gene: -; V gene: TRBV5-4; clone size: -; CDR3 DNA: TGTGCCAGCAGCTTGAGTCAGCCCGGGATAAATGAGCAGTTCTTC; CDR3 protein: CASSLSQPGINEQFF
J gene: TRBJ1-2; D gene: -; V gene: TRBV28; clone size: -; CDR3 DNA: TGTGCCAGCAGCCTCGACTACTATGGCTACACCTTC; CDR3 protein: CASSLDYYGYTF
J gene: TRBJ1-1; D gene: -; V gene: TRBV5-1; clone size: -; CDR3 DNA: TGCGCCAGCAGCTCAGGATTGGTCATTAACACTGAAGCTTTCTTT; CDR3 protein: CASSSGLVINTEAFF
J gene: TRBJ2-7; D gene: -; V gene: TRBV13; clone size: -; CDR3 DNA: TGTGCCAGCAGCTTATTGCGTTCGTACGAGCAGTACTTC; CDR3 protein: CASSLLRSYEQYF
J gene: TRBJ2-1; D gene: -; V gene: TRBV13; clone size: -; CDR3 DNA: TGTGCCAGCAGTTCTAGCTCCTACAATGAGCAGTTCTTC; CDR3 protein: CASSSSSYNEQFF
J gene: TRBJ1-1; D gene: -; V gene: TRBV6-5; clone size: -; CDR3 DNA: TGTGCCAGCAGTTACTCCCAGAGGGTTCCCGAAGCTTTCTTT; CDR3 protein: CASSYSQRVPEAFF
J gene: TRBJ2-2; D gene: -; V gene: TRBV11-3; clone size: -; CDR3 DNA: TGTGCCAGCAGCCCCACAGACAGCCTACGGGAGCTGTTTTTT; CDR3 protein: CASSPTDSLRELFF
J gene: TRBJ1-1; D gene: -; V gene: TRBV7-9; clone size: -; CDR3 DNA: TGTGCCAGCAGCTTAGGGGCCGGGAAGACCACTGAAGCTTTCTTT; CDR3 protein: CASSLGAGKTTEAFF
J gene: TRBJ2-1; D gene: TRBD2; V gene: TRBV6-5; clone size: -; CDR3 DNA: TGTGCCAGCAGTTACGGGGGCGGGGGGTACAATGAGCAGTTCTTC; CDR3 protein: CASSYGGGGYNEQFF
J gene: TRBJ2-1; D gene: TRBD2; V gene: TRBV6-5; clone size: once; CDR3 DNA: TGTGCCAGCAGTTCCCGACTAGCGGGAGGGAGTGAGCAGTTCTTC; CDR3 protein: CASSSRLAGGSEQFF
J gene: TRBJ2-7; D gene: -; V gene: TRBV11-2; clone size: -; CDR3 DNA: TGTGCCAGCAGCCCTTATTACGAGCAGTACTTC; CDR3 protein: CASSPYYEQYF
J gene: TRBJ2-5; D gene: TRBD1; V gene: TRBV5-1; clone size: -; CDR3 DNA: TGCGCCAGCAGCCCTGGGACAGGGCGTGCAGAGACCCAGTACTTC; CDR3 protein: CASSPGTGRAETQYF
J gene: TRBJ2-2; D gene: TRBD2; V gene: TRBV7-7; clone size: -; CDR3 DNA: TGTGCTAGCAGCTTAGTTGGACTAGCGGGAGATTTGGGGGAGCTGTTTTTT; CDR3 protein: CASSLVGLAGDLGELFF
J gene: TRBJ1-4; D gene: -; V gene: TRBV7-9; clone size: -; CDR3 DNA: TGTGCCAGCAGCTCTCGGACTGGGATGGATGAAAAACTGTTTTTT; CDR3 protein: CASSSRTGMDEKLFF
J gene: TRBJ2-7; D gene: -; V gene: TRBV10-3; clone size: -; CDR3 DNA: TGTGCCATCTCGAACGGGTACGAGCAGTACTTC; CDR3 protein: CAISNGYEQYF